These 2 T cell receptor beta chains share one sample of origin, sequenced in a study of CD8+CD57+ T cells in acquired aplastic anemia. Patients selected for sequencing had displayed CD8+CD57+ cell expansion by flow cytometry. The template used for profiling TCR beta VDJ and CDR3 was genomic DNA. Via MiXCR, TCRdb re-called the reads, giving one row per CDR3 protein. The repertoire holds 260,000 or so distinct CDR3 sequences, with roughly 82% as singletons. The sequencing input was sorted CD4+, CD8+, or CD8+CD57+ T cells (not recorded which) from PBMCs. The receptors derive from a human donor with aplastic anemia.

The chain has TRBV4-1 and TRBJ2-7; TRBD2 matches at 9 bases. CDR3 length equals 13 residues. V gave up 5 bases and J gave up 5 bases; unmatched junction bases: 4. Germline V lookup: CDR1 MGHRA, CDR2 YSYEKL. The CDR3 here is CASSGTSFHEQYF. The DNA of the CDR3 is TGCGCCAGCAGCGGGACTAGCTTCCACGAGCAGTACTTC.

The CDR3 is CASSLAGQGRENYGYTF. The DNA for the CDR3 is TGTGCCAGCAGCTTAGCGGGACAGGGCCGAGAGAACTATGGCTACACCTTC. The chain is built from TRBV7-6 and TRBJ1-2; TRBD1 agrees at 9 bases. Germline CDR1 SGHVS, CDR2 FNYEAQ. The CDR3 runs to 17 residues. J gave up 2 bases and V 0 bases, and 7 bases lay outside the gene matches. Looking up the rest from reference TRBV7-6 and TRBJ1-2 gives the full variable domain: GAGVSQSPRYKVTKRGQDVALRCDPISGHVSLYWYRQALGQGPEFLTYFNYEAQQDKSGLPNDRFSAERPEGSISTLTIQRTEQRDSAMYRCASSLAGQGRENYGYTFGSGTRLTVV.